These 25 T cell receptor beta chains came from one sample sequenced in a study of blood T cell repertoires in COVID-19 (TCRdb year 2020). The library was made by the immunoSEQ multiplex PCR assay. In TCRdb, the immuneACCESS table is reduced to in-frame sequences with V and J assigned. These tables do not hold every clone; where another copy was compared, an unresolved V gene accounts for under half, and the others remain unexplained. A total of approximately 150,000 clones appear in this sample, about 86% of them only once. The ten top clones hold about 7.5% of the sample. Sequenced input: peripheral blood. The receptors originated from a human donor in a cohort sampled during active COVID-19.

CDR3 loop: CASSAPAGGYNEQFF. CDR3 DNA: TGTGCCAGCAGCGCGCCAGCGGGAGGATACAATGAGCAGTTCTTC. The J gene is TRBJ2-1, the V gene TRBV5-6; TRBD2 aligns across 9 bases. Germline assignment: CDR1 SGHDT and CDR2 YYEEEE. The V segment lost 4 bases and the J segment 4 bases; nucleotides outside the gene matches: 6. The CDR3 runs 15 residues.

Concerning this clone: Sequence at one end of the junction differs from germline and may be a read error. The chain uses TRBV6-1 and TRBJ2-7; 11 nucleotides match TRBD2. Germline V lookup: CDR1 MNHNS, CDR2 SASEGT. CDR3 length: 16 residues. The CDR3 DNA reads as TGTGCCAGCAGTAAAGCCTCTAGCGGGAGGAGCTACGAGCAGTACTTC. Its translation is CASSKASSGRSYEQYF.

CDR3 region: CASSRTSGIAYEQYF. The CDR3 nucleotides read TGTGCCAGCAGTAGAACTAGCGGGATAGCGTACGAGCAGTACTTC. This chain joins TRBV27 and TRBJ2-7; 10 bases fit TRBD2. Germline V gives CDR1 MNHEY, CDR2 SMNVEV (reference sequence). The CDR3 consists of 15 residues. V shed 5 bases and J 4 bases; nucleotides not matched to a gene: 8.

CDR3 DNA sequence: TGCGCCAGCAGCTGGGACAACTCCTATAATTCACCCCTCCACTTT. Amino acid sequence: CASSWDNSYNSPLHF. The chain has TRBV5-1 and TRBJ1-6; perhaps TRBD1 as D (6 bases). Germline V gene sequence: CDR1 SGHRS, CDR2 YFSETQ. This CDR3 is built from 15 residues. V lost 3 bases and J 0 bases, leaving 7 bases between the germline ends.

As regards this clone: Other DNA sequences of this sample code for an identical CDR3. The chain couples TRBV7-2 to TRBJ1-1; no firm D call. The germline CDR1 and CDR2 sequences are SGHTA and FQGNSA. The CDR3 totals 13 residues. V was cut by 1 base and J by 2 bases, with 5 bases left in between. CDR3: CASSLDRNTEAFF. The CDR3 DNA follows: TGTGCCAGCAGCTTAGACAGAAACACTGAAGCTTTCTTT.

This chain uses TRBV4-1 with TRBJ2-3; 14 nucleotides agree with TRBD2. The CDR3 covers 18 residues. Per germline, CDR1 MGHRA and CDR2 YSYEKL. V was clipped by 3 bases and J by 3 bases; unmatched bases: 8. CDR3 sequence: CASSHPTGLAGVTDTQYF. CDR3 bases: TGCGCCAGCAGCCATCCTACGGGACTAGCGGGAGTAACAGATACGCAGTATTTT.

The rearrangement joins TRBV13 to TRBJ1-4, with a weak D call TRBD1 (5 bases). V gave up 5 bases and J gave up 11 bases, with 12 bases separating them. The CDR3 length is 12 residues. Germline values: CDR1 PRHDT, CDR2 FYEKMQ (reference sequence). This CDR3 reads CASSLRRGKLFF. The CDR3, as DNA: TGTGCCAGCAGCCTCCGTCGGGGGAAACTGTTTTTT. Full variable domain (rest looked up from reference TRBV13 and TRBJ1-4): AAGVIQSPRHLIKEKRETATLKCYPIPRHDTVYWYQQGPGQDPQFLISFYEKMQSDKGSIPDRFSAQQFSDYHSELNMSSLELGDSALYFCASSLRRGKLFFGSGTQLSVL.

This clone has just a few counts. The CDR3 spells CASSDRNTNTGELFF. The CDR3 DNA follows: TGCGCCAGCAGCGACAGGAACACGAACACCGGGGAGCTGTTTTTT. The chain joins TRBV4-3 to TRBJ2-2; D may be TRBD1 (6 bases). The CDR3 runs to 15 residues. The germline V and J ends were trimmed by 5 bases and 0 bases, with 10 bases remaining between them. The germline gives CDR1 LGHNA, CDR2 YSLEER.

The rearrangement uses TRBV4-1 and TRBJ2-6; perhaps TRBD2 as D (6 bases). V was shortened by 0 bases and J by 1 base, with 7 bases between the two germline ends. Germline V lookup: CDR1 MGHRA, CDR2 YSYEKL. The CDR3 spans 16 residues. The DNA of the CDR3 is TGCGCCAGCAGCCAAGATCGGGGGTCTGGGGCCAACGTCCTGACTTTC. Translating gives CASSQDRGSGANVLTF.

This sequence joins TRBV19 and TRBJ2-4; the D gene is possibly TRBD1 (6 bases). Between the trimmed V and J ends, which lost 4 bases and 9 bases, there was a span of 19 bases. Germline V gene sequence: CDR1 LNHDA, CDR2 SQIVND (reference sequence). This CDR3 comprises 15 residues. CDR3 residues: CASSRDTSYVGIQYF. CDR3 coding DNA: TGTGCCAGTAGTAGGGACACGTCCTATGTAGGCATTCAGTACTTC.

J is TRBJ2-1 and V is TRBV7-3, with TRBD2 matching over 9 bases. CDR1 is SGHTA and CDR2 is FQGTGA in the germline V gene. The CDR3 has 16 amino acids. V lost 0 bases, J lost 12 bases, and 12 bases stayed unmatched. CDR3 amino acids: CASSLTPTAGGVGQFF. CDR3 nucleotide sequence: TGTGCCAGCAGCTTAACCCCGACGGCGGGAGGGGTGGGGCAGTTCTTC.

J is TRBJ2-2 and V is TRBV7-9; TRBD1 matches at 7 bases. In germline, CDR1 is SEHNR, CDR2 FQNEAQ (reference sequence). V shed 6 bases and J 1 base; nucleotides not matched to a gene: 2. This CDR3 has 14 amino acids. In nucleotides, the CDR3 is TGTGCCAGCAGGTGGGACAGGAACACCGGGGAGCTGTTTTTT. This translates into CASRWDRNTGELFF. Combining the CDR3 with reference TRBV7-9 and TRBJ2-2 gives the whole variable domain DTGVSQNPRHKITKRGQNVTFRCDPISEHNRLYWYRQTLGQGPEFLTYFQNEAQLEKSRLLSDRFSAERPKGSFSTLEIQRTEQGDSAMYLCASRWDRNTGELFFGEGSRLTVL.

The CDR3 spells CATSRDQGSSEKLFF. The DNA of the CDR3 is TGTGCCACCAGCAGAGATCAGGGGAGTAGTGAAAAACTGTTTTTT. V gene TRBV15 combines with J gene TRBJ1-4, with D possibly being TRBD1 (6 bases). Germline loops: CDR1 LNHNV, CDR2 YYDKDF (reference sequence). V shed 0 bases and J shed 7 bases, with 12 bases lying between them. The CDR3 has 15 amino acids.

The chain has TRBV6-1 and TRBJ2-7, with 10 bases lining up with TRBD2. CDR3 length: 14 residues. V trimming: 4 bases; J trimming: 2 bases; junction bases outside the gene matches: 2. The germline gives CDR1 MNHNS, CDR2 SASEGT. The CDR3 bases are TGTGCCAGCAGTGCAGCGGGAGGGACCTACGAGCAGTACTTC. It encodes CASSAAGGTYEQYF.

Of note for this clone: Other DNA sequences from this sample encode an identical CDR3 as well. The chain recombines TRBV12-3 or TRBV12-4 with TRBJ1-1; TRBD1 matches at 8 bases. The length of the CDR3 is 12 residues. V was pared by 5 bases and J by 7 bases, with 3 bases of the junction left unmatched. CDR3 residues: CASSRGQGEAFF. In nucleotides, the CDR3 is TGTGCCAGCAGTCGTGGACAGGGTGAAGCTTTCTTT.

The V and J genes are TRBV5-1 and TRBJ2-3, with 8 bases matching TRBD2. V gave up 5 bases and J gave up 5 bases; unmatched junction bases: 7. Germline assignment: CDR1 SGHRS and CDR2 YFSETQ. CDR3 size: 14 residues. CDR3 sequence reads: CASSTGGSGDTQYF. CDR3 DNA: TGCGCCAGCAGTACGGGAGGGTCCGGAGATACGCAGTATTTT.

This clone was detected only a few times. CDR3 DNA: TGTGCCAGCAGCTTGGGTGGTACAGGGTCCGGGGCCAACGTCCTGACTTTC. It codes for CASSLGGTGSGANVLTF. The rearrangement joins TRBV5-6 to TRBJ2-6; tentative D call: TRBD1 (6 bases). CDR1 SGHDT and CDR2 YYEEEE come from the germline V gene. V was pared by 0 bases and J by 4 bases, with 14 bases between. This CDR3 comprises 17 residues.

The chain's CDR3 is CASSPSLAGVNNEQFF. In DNA form, the CDR3 reads TGCGCCAGCAGCCCCTCCCTAGCGGGAGTAAACAATGAGCAGTTCTTC. V and J are TRBV4-3 and TRBJ2-1; the match to TRBD2 covers 10 bases. The CDR3 has 16 residues. CDR1 and CDR2 (germline): LGHNA, YSLEER. J was trimmed by 5 bases and V by 4 bases; bases with no gene match: 8.

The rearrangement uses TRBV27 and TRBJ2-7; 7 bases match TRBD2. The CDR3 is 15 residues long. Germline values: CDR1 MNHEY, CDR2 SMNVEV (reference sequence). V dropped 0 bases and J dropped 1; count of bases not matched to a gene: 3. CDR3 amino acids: CASSLSRDYSYEQYF. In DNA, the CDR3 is TGTGCCAGCAGTTTATCGAGGGACTATTCCTACGAGCAGTACTTC.

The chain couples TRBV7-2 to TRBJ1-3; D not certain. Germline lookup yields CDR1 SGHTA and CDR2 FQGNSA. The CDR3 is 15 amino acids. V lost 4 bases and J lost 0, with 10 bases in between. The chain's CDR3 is CASSSLDTSGNTIYF. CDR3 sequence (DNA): TGTGCCAGCAGCTCCCTTGACACCTCTGGAAACACCATATATTTT. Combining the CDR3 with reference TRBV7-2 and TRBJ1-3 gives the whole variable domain GAGVSQSPSNKVTEKGKDVELRCDPISGHTALYWYRQSLGQGLEFLIYFQGNSAPDKSGLPSDRFSAERTGGSVSTLTIQRTQQEDSAVYLCASSSLDTSGNTIYFGEGSWLTVV.

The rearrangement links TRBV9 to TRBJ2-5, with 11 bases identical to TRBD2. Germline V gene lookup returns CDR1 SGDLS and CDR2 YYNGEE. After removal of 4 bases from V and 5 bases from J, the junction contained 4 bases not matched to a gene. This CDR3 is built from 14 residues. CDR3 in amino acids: CASSLAGGFETQYF. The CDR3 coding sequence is TGTGCCAGCAGCCTAGCGGGAGGTTTTGAGACCCAGTACTTC.

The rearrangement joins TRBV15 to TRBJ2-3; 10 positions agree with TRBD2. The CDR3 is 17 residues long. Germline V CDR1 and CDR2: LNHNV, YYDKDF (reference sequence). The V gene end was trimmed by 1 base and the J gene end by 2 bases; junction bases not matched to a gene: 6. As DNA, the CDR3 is TGTGCCACCAGCAGAGGGCTAGCGGGAGTTACCACAGATACGCAGTATTTT. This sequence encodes CATSRGLAGVTTDTQYF.

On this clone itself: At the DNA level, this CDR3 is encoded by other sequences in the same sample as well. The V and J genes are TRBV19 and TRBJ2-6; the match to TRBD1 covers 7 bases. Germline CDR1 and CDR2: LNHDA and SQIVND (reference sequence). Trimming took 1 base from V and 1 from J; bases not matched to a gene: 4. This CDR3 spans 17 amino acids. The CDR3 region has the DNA TGTGCCAGTAGTATAGGACAGGGTTCATCTGGGGCCAACGTCCTGACTTTC. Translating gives CASSIGQGSSGANVLTF.

The CDR3 bases are TGTGCCAGCAGCTCTTACCCGGGGGGAAGCACTGAAGCTTTCTTT. Translation: CASSSYPGGSTEAFF. V gene TRBV7-2 combines with J gene TRBJ1-1; perhaps TRBD1 as D (5 bases). V was shortened by 4 bases and J by 4 bases, with 16 bases between the two germline ends. This CDR3 has 15 amino acids. The germline gives CDR1 SGHTA, CDR2 FQGNSA. The full variable domain, completed using reference TRBV7-2 and TRBJ1-1, is GAGVSQSPSNKVTEKGKDVELRCDPISGHTALYWYRQSLGQGLEFLIYFQGNSAPDKSGLPSDRFSAERTGGSVSTLTIQRTQQEDSAVYLCASSSYPGGSTEAFFGQGTRLTVV.

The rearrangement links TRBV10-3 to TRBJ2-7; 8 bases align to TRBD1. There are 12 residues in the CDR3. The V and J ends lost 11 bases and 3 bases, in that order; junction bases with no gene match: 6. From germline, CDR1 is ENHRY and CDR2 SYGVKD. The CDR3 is CAGGQGSYEQYF. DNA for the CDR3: TGTGCCGGTGGACAGGGAAGCTACGAGCAGTACTTC.